A single sample gave rise to the 20 T cell receptor beta chains below, sequenced in a study of blood T cell repertoires in COVID-19. Measured with immunoSEQ multiplex PCR; TCRdb has only the in-frame clones, and not every one. The sample lists some 380,000 clones, over 75% seen once, with 1% to 1.5% in the top ten. The sequencing input was PBMCs or T cells enriched from blood (not recorded which). The receptors stem from a young man who had recovered from COVID-19.

This clone has a single count. The V call is TRBV27, the J call TRBJ2-5; 10 nucleotides line up with TRBD2. CDR1 and CDR2 from the germline V gene are MNHEY and SMNVEV (reference sequence). The CDR3 covers 16 residues. Losses at the gene ends were 7 bases for V and 1 base for J; bases not matched to a gene: 9. This chain's CDR3 is CASTKSGGAVQETQYF. The CDR3 nucleotides are TGTGCCAGCACCAAAAGCGGGGGGGCCGTCCAAGAGACCCAGTACTTC.

The genes are TRBV9 and TRBJ2-1, with a tentative D call TRBD2 (5 bases). The CDR3 is 14 amino acids. Germline V CDR1 and CDR2: SGDLS, YYNGEE. The V end lost 4 bases, the J end lost 4 bases, and 12 bases lay between the germline ends. The CDR3, as DNA: TGTGCCAGCAGCCGACCGGGGAGATACAATGAGCAGTTCTTC. It codes for CASSRPGRYNEQFF. The full variable domain, in which reference TRBV9 and TRBJ2-1 provide the parts outside the CDR3, is DSGVTQTPKHLITATGQRVTLRCSPRSGDLSVYWYQQSLDQGLQFLIQYYNGEERAKGNILERFSAQQFPDLHSELNLSSLELGDSALYFCASSRPGRYNEQFFGPGTRLTVL.

The rearrangement uses TRBV5-1 and TRBJ1-1, with a tentative D call TRBD1 (5 bases). The CDR3 covers 13 residues. Germline V gene sequence: CDR1 SGHRS, CDR2 YFSETQ. The germline V and J ends were trimmed by 0 bases and 7 bases, with 10 bases remaining between them. Here the CDR3 reads CASSLAGISEAFF. CDR3 nucleotide sequence: TGCGCCAGCAGCTTGGCAGGGATTAGTGAAGCTTTCTTT. Together with reference TRBV5-1 and TRBJ1-1, the CDR3 gives the full variable domain: KAGVTQTPRYLIKTRGQQVTLSCSPISGHRSVSWYQQTPGQGLQFLFEYFSETQRNKGNFPGRFSGRQFSNSRSEMNVSTLELGDSALYLCASSLAGISEAFFGQGTRLTVV.

A few counts support this clone. The genes are TRBV6-4 and TRBJ1-1; D is perhaps TRBD1 (5 bases). Germline V gene sequence: CDR1 MRHNA, CDR2 SNTAGT. V was trimmed by 4 bases and J by 1 base, leaving 10 bases between them. CDR3 length: 14 residues. CDR3 nucleotides: TGTGCCAGCAGTGTACAGGCCGGGAACACTGAAGCTTTCTTT. Residues: CASSVQAGNTEAFF.

This chain connects TRBV5-6 to TRBJ1-4, with D possibly being TRBD1 (6 bases). From germline, CDR1 is SGHDT and CDR2 YYEEEE. CDR3 length equals 15 residues. Between the trimmed V and J ends, which lost 0 bases and 6 bases, there was a span of 12 bases. DNA for the CDR3: TGTGCCAGCAGCTTGGTTACAGGGAGGGATGAAAAACTGTTTTTT. Encoded protein: CASSLVTGRDEKLFF.

V gene TRBV5-6 combines with J gene TRBJ1-3; D remains unclear. The germline CDR1 and CDR2 sequences are SGHDT and YYEEEE. The CDR3 runs to 16 residues. V lost 0 bases and J lost 5, with 15 bases in between. The CDR3 reads CASSLAGPRGRNTIYF. The CDR3, as DNA: TGTGCCAGCAGCTTGGCCGGACCCCGGGGAAGAAACACCATATATTTT.

The rearrangement joins TRBV7-2 to TRBJ2-7; TRBD2 might be the D (6 bases). Germline CDR1 SGHTA, CDR2 FQGNSA. This CDR3 comprises 15 residues. Trimming cost V 0 bases and J 0 bases, with 9 bases left between them. The CDR3 region is CASSLAGTASYEQYF. In DNA, the CDR3 is TGTGCCAGCAGCTTAGCTGGGACTGCCTCCTACGAGCAGTACTTC.

The chain has TRBV3-1 (or the pseudogene TRBV3-2) and TRBJ2-2; D is perhaps TRBD2 (5 bases). Trimming removed 2 bases at V and 1 base at J, with 11 bases between. Germline CDR1 is LGHDT and CDR2 is YNNKEL (reference sequence). The CDR3 is made up of 16 amino acids. The CDR3 sequence: CASSQPWRLNTGELFF. CDR3 sequence (DNA): TGTGCCAGCAGCCAACCCTGGAGGCTGAACACCGGGGAGCTGTTTTTT.

The V gene is TRBV18, the J gene TRBJ1-1, with 8 nucleotides matching TRBD1. This CDR3 comprises 16 residues. CDR1 KGHSH and CDR2 LQKENI come from the germline V gene. With V trimmed by 1 base and J by 1 base, 5 bases remained unmatched. The DNA of the CDR3 is TGTGCCAGCTCACCACGGCCGACAGGGGAGAACACTGAAGCTTTCTTT. This encodes CASSPRPTGENTEAFF.

V usage is TRBV6-5 and J usage is TRBJ1-4, with TRBD1 identical over 10 bases. The V segment lost 6 bases and the J segment 10 bases; nucleotides outside the gene matches: 8. Germline V lookup: CDR1 MNHEY, CDR2 SVGAGI. The CDR3 consists of 14 residues. The CDR3 protein is CASSTGTGEGKLFF. CDR3 nucleotide sequence: TGTGCCAGCAGCACGGGGACAGGGGAAGGAAAACTGTTTTTT.

The V and J genes are TRBV29-1 and TRBJ2-4; D might be TRBD1 (5 bases). The CDR3 spans 15 residues. Per the germline V gene, CDR1 is SQVTM and CDR2 is ANQGSEA. Trimming left V 8 bases short and J 0 bases short, with 17 bases between. The CDR3 coding sequence is TGCAGCCCCCGACAGACCGGAGTAGCCAAAAACATTCAGTACTTC. Translation: CSPRQTGVAKNIQYF.

V gene TRBV13 combines with J gene TRBJ1-5; 9 bases agree with TRBD1. J was trimmed by 3 bases and V by 4 bases; bases with no gene match: 4. CDR1 is PRHDT and CDR2 is FYEKMQ in the germline V gene (reference sequence). CDR3 size: 15 residues. The CDR3 nucleotides read TGTGCCAGCAGCTCCGGACAGGGGATCAATCAGCCCCAGCATTTT. This translates into CASSSGQGINQPQHF.

The chain combines TRBV7-9 with TRBJ2-1; 11 nucleotides match TRBD2. V lost 4 bases to trimming and J lost 4 bases; unmatched junction nucleotides: 3. The CDR3 runs 15 residues. The germline V gene encodes CDR1 SEHNR and CDR2 FQNEAQ (reference sequence). The CDR3 protein is CASSSLAGGYNEQFF. CDR3 nucleotides: TGTGCCAGCAGCTCCCTAGCGGGGGGTTACAATGAGCAGTTCTTC. Full variable domain (rest looked up from reference TRBV7-9 and TRBJ2-1): DTGVSQNPRHKITKRGQNVTFRCDPISEHNRLYWYRQTLGQGPEFLTYFQNEAQLEKSRLLSDRFSAERPKGSFSTLEIQRTEQGDSAMYLCASSSLAGGYNEQFFGPGTRLTVL.

The chain links TRBV29-1 to TRBJ2-1; 7 bases map to TRBD2. The germline gives CDR1 SQVTM, CDR2 ANQGSEA. This CDR3 has 13 amino acids. V dropped 6 bases and J dropped 6; count of bases not matched to a gene: 8. The CDR3: CSVESGEPNEQFF. CDR3 coding DNA: TGCAGCGTAGAAAGCGGGGAGCCCAATGAGCAGTTCTTC.

This rearrangement joins TRBV4-3 to TRBJ1-1; D unclear. V gave up 1 base and J gave up 3 bases, with 12 bases separating them. Germline assignment: CDR1 LGHNA and CDR2 YSLEER. The CDR3 extends over 15 amino acids. CDR3 sequence reads: CASSQGRSQYTEAFF. CDR3 bases: TGCGCCAGCAGCCAAGGACGGAGTCAGTACACTGAAGCTTTCTTT.

J is TRBJ1-1 and V is TRBV30, with TRBD1 identical over 8 bases. Per germline, CDR1 GTSNPN and CDR2 SVGIG (reference sequence). The V and J ends lost 2 bases and 7 bases, in that order; junction bases with no gene match: 6. The CDR3 covers 13 residues. The CDR3 region is CAWSRQGWFEAFF. The DNA for the CDR3 is TGTGCCTGGAGTCGACAGGGGTGGTTTGAAGCTTTCTTT. The full variable domain, its missing parts supplied by reference TRBV30 and TRBJ1-1, is SQTIHQWPATLVQPVGSPLSLECTVEGTSNPNLYWYRQAAGRGLQLLFYSVGIGQISSEVPQNLSASRPQDRQFILSSKKLLLSDSGFYLCAWSRQGWFEAFFGQGTRLTVV.

V and J are TRBV24-1 and TRBJ1-2; 7 bases map to TRBD1. CDR1 and CDR2 (germline): KGHDR, SFDVKD. The CDR3 totals 13 residues. The junction had 5 bases not matched to a gene; V was cut back by 7 bases and J by 4 bases. This CDR3 reads CATSSGGGYGYTF. The CDR3 DNA sequence: TGTGCCACCAGCTCAGGGGGAGGCTATGGCTACACCTTC.

The chain combines TRBV5-1 with TRBJ1-6, with 10 bases aligning to TRBD1. V shed 0 bases, J shed 10 bases, and the junction held 13 bases outside the gene matches. CDR1 and CDR2 (germline): SGHRS, YFSETQ. There are 18 residues in the CDR3. For the CDR3, the DNA is TGCGCCAGCAGCTTGGCAGCGCCTCGGACAGGGGGTTACTCACCCCTCCACTTT. Its protein product is CASSLAAPRTGGYSPLHF.

The CDR3 loop is CASSLAGGTGNQPQHF. CDR3 DNA sequence: TGTGCCAGCAGCTTAGCGGGCGGGACAGGCAATCAGCCCCAGCATTTT. This chain joins TRBV7-9 and TRBJ1-5, with TRBD1 matching 7 bases. Germline loops: CDR1 SEHNR, CDR2 FQNEAQ (reference sequence). CDR3 length: 16 amino acids. V lost 0 bases, J lost 2 bases, and 4 bases stayed unmatched.

The V gene is TRBV5-1, the J gene TRBJ2-3; 7 bases line up with TRBD1. V was pared by 7 bases and J by 0 bases, with 5 bases of the junction left unmatched. CDR3 size: 14 residues. Germline V gives CDR1 SGHRS, CDR2 YFSETQ. This chain's CDR3 is CASGRDSSTDTQYF. The CDR3 DNA is TGCGCCAGCGGCCGGGACAGTAGCACAGATACGCAGTATTTT.